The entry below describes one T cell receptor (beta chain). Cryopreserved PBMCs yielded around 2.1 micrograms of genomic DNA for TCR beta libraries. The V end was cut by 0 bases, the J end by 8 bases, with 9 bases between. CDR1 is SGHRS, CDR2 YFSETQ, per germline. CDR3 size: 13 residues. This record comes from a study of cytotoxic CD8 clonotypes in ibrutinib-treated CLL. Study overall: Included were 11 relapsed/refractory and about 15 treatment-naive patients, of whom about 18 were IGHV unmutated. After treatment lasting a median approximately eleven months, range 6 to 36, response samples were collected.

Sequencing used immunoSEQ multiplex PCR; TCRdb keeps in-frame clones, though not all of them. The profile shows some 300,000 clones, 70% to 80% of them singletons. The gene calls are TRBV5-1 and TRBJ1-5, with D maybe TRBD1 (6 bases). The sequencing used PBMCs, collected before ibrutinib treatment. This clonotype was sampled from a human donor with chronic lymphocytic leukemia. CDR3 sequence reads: CASSLAGVEPQHF. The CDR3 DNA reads TGCGCCAGCAGCTTGGCAGGGGTCGAGCCCCAGCATTTT. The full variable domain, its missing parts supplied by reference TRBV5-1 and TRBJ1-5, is KAGVTQTPRYLIKTRGQQVTLSCSPISGHRSVSWYQQTPGQGLQFLFEYFSETQRNKGNFPGRFSGRQFSNSRSEMNVSTLELGDSALYLCASSLAGVEPQHFGDGTRLSIL.